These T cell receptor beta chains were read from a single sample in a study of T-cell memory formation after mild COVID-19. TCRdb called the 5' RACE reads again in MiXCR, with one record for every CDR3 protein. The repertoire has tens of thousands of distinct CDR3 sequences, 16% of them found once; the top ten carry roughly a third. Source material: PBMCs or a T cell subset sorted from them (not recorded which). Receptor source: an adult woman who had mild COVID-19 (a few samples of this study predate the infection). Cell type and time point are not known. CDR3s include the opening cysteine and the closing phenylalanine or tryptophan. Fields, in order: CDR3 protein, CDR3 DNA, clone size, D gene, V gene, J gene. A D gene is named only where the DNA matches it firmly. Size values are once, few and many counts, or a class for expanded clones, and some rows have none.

CASRDYSETQYF	TGTGCCAGCAGGGACTACTCAGAGACCCAGTACTTC	many	NA	TRBV6-5	TRBJ2-5
CSVEGTAAYEQYF	TGCAGCGTTGAAGGGACGGCAGCCTACGAGCAGTACTTC	many	NA	TRBV29-1	TRBJ2-7
CASSPLTGEITGELFF	TGTGCCAGCAGCCCGTTGACAGGGGAGATCACCGGGGAGCTGTTTTTT	few	TRBD1	TRBV3-1	TRBJ2-2
CASSPNREINTQYF	TGTGCCAGCAGTCCGAACAGGGAAATAAATACGCAGTATTTT	few	NA	TRBV12-3/TRBV12-4	TRBJ2-3
CASSNQAGGSASDEQFF	TGTGCCAGCAGCAACCAAGCGGGAGGGTCTGCGAGTGATGAGCAGTTCTTC	many	TRBD2	TRBV4-2	TRBJ2-1
CASSLGTSGMDTQYF	TGTGCCAGCAGCCTCGGGACTAGCGGGATGGATACGCAGTATTTT	NA	TRBD2	TRBV7-9	TRBJ2-3
CASSLSRGTGSTGELFF	TGTGCCAGCAGTTTATCAAGGGGGACAGGGTCCACCGGGGAGCTGTTTTTT	few	TRBD1	TRBV27	TRBJ2-2
CASSQDYEDRGYEQYF	TGTGCCAGCAGCCAAGATTACGAGGACAGGGGATACGAGCAGTACTTC	NA	TRBD1	TRBV3-1	TRBJ2-7
CASSPPGYNSPLHF	TGTGCCAGCAGTCCCCCAGGGTATAATTCACCCCTCCACTTT	few	NA	TRBV7-9	TRBJ1-6
CASSLSSYEQYF	TGTGCCAGCAGTCTGAGCTCCTACGAGCAGTACTTC	many	NA	TRBV7-9	TRBJ2-7
CASSPRTSVYTDTQYF	TGTGCCAGCAGCCCTCGGACTAGCGTTTATACAGATACGCAGTATTTT	few	TRBD2	TRBV13	TRBJ2-3
CAWSYGVGNQPQHF	TGTGCCTGGAGTTATGGGGTAGGTAATCAGCCCCAGCATTTT	few	NA	TRBV30	TRBJ1-5
CSVTLRDSETYEQYF	TGCAGCGTAACCCTGAGGGACAGTGAAACCTACGAGCAGTACTTC	NA	TRBD1	TRBV29-1	TRBJ2-7
CASISRQEGYTF	TGTGCCAGCATATCCCGACAGGAAGGCTACACCTTC	NA	NA	TRBV6-5	TRBJ1-2
CASSLGGQTEAFF	TGTGCCAGCAGTCTAGGAGGACAGACTGAAGCTTTCTTT	NA	NA	TRBV27	TRBJ1-1
CASSQEGWSSYNEQFF	TGCGCCAGCAGCCAAGAAGGTTGGAGCTCCTACAATGAGCAGTTCTTC	NA	NA	TRBV4-3	TRBJ2-1
CASSHLGGRGQTEAFF	TGCGCCAGCAGCCACTTGGGGGGCCGGGGGCAGACTGAAGCTTTCTTT	NA	NA	TRBV4-1	TRBJ1-1
CAWSPVSYEQYF	TGTGCCTGGAGCCCGGTGTCCTACGAGCAGTACTTC	few	NA	TRBV30	TRBJ2-7
CATSRRGVGHRDEQFF	TGTGCCACCAGCAGAAGGGGTGTCGGGCATCGGGATGAGCAGTTCTTC	NA	NA	TRBV15	TRBJ2-1
CASSLYGSRVTYNEQFF	TGTGCCAGCAGTTTATACGGTTCCAGGGTAACCTACAATGAGCAGTTCTTC	NA	NA	TRBV27	TRBJ2-1
CATSRDRGTGGSISGNTIYF	TGTGCCACCAGCAGAGATCGAGGGACAGGGGGCTCCATCTCTGGAAACACCATATATTTT	NA	TRBD1	TRBV15	TRBJ1-3
CSVLGGLASYEQYF	TGCAGCGTCCTGGGGGGACTAGCGTCCTACGAGCAGTACTTC	NA	TRBD2	TRBV29-1	TRBJ2-7
CASSYGERGYNEQFF	TGTGCCAGCAGCTACGGGGAGCGGGGGTACAATGAGCAGTTCTTC	many	TRBD2	TRBV13	TRBJ2-1
CSADRLAGGPSETQYF	TGCAGTGCTGATCGACTAGCGGGGGGGCCTTCGGAGACCCAGTACTTC	NA	TRBD2	TRBV20-1	TRBJ2-5
CASSPSGLAGANTGELFF	TGTGCCAGCAGCCCATCGGGACTAGCGGGGGCTAACACCGGGGAGCTGTTTTTT	few	TRBD2	TRBV7-6	TRBJ2-2
CASRGGELFF	TGTGCCAGCAGGGGCGGGGAGCTGTTTTTT	NA	NA	TRBV12-3/TRBV12-4	TRBJ2-2
CSSGRGNIQYF	TGCAGTTCAGGGAGGGGAAACATTCAGTACTTC	NA	TRBD2	TRBV20-1	TRBJ2-4
CASSQPAGGNEQYF	TGTGCCAGCAGCCAACCGGCAGGGGGCAACGAGCAGTACTTC	few	TRBD1	TRBV4-2	TRBJ2-7
CASSLEDQGGNEQFF	TGCGCCAGCAGCTTGGAAGATCAGGGCGGCAATGAGCAGTTCTTC	NA	NA	TRBV5-1	TRBJ2-1